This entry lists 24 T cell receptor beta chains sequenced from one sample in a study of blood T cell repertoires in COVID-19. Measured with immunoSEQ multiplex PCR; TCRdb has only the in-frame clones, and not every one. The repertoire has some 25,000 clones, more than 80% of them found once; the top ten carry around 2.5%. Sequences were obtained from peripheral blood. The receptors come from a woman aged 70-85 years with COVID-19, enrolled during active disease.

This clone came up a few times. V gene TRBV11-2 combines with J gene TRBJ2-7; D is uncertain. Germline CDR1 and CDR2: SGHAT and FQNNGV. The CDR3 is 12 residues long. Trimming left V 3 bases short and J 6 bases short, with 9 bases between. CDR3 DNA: TGTGCCAGCAGCTTCACTCCTTCCGAGCAGTACTTC. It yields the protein CASSFTPSEQYF. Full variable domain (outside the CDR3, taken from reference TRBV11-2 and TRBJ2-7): EAGVAQSPRYKIIEKRQSVAFWCNPISGHATLYWYQQILGQGPKLLIQFQNNGVVDDSQLPKDRFSAERLKGVDSTLKIQPAKLEDSAVYLCASSFTPSEQYFGPGTRLTVT.

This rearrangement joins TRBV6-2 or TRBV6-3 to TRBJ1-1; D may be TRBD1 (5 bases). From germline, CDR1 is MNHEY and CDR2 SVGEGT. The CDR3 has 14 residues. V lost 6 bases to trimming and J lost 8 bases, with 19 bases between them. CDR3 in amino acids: CASSLTRGGEEAFF. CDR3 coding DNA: TGTGCCAGCAGCCTCACGCGGGGGGGAGAAGAAGCTTTCTTT.

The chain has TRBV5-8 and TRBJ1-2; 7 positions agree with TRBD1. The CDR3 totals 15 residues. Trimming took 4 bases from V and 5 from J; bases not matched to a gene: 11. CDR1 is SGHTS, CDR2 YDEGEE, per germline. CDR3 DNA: TGTGCCAGCAGCCCTCCGACAGGGACATTGTATGGCTACACCTTC. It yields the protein CASSPPTGTLYGYTF.

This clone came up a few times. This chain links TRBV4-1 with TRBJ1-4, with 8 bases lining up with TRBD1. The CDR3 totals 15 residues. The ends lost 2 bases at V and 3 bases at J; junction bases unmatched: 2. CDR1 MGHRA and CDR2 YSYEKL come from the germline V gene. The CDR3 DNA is TGCGCCAGCAGCCAAAGGACAGGGCCTAATGAAAAACTGTTTTTT. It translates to CASSQRTGPNEKLFF.

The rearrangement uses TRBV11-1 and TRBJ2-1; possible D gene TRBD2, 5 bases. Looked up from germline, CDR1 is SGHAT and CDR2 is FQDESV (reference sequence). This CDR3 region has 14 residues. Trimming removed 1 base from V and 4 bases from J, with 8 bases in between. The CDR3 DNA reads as TGTGCCAGCAGCTTAGGGACTGGTTACAATGAGCAGTTCTTC. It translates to CASSLGTGYNEQFF.

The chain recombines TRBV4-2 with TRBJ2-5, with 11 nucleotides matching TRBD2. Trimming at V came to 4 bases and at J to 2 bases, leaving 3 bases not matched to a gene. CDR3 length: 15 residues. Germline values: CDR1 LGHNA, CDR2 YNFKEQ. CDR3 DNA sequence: TGTGCCAGCAGCCCCGGGACTAGCGGTCAAGAGACCCAGTACTTC. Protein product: CASSPGTSGQETQYF.

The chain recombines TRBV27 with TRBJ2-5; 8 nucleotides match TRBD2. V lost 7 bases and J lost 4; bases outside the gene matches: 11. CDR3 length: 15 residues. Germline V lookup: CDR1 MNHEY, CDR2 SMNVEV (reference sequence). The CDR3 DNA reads TGTGCCAGCATCCCGCCGGGGGGGCGCGTAGAGACCCAGTACTTC. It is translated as CASIPPGGRVETQYF.

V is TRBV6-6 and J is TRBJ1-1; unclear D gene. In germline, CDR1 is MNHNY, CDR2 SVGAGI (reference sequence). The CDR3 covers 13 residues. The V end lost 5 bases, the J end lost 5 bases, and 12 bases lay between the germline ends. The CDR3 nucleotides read TGTGCCAGCAGTCTCCCCACGAGGACTGAAGCTTTCTTT. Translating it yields CASSLPTRTEAFF.

The CDR3 region has the DNA TGTGCCAGCAGTTGGACAGGGGGCTACGAGCAGTACGTC. This encodes CASSWTGGYEQYV. The J gene is TRBJ2-7, the V gene TRBV6-5; 10 bases fit TRBD1. V lost 4 bases and J lost 3; bases outside the gene matches: 0. CDR1 is MNHEY, CDR2 SVGAGI, per germline. The length of the CDR3 is 13 residues.

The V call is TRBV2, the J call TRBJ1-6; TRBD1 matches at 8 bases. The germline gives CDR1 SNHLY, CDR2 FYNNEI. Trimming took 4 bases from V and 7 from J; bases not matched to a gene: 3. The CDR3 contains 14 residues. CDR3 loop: CASSGQGPNSPLHF. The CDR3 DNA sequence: TGTGCCAGCAGTGGACAGGGGCCAAATTCACCCCTCCACTTT.

This chain's CDR3 is CASRTLDSFKNTIYF. The CDR3 nucleotides read TGTGCCAGCAGAACCCTGGACAGTTTTAAAAACACCATATATTTT. The chain links TRBV7-2 to TRBJ1-3, with D possibly matching TRBD1 (6 bases). Per germline, CDR1 SGHTA and CDR2 FQGNSA. Trimming removed 6 bases from V and 6 bases from J, with 18 bases in between. The CDR3 spans 15 residues.

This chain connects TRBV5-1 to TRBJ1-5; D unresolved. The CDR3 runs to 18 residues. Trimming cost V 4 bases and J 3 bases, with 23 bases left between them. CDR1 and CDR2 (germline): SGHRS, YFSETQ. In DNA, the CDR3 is TGCGCCAGCAGCCCCGACCCAGGTGGGCCAAAGTTCAATCAGCCCCAGCATTTT. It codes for CASSPDPGGPKFNQPQHF.

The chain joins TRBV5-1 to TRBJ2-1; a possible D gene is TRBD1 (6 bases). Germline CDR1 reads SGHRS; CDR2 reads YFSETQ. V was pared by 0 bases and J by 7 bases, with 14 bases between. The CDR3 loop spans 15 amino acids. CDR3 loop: CASSLAGGLRNEQFF. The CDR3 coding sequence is TGCGCCAGCAGCTTGGCTGGGGGCCTTAGGAATGAGCAGTTCTTC.

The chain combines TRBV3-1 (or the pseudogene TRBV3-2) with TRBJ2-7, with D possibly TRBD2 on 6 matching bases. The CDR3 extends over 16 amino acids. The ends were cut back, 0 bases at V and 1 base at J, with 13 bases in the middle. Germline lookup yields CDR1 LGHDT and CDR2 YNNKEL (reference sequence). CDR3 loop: CASSQDYGRDSYEQYV. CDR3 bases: TGTGCCAGCAGCCAAGACTACGGGCGGGATTCCTACGAGCAGTACGTC.

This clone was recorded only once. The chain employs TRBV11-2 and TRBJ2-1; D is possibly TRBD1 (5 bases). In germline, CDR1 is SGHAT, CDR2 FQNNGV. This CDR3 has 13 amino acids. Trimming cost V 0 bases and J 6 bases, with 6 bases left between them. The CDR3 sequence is CASSLDRVNEQFF. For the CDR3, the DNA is TGTGCCAGCAGCTTAGACAGGGTCAATGAGCAGTTCTTC.

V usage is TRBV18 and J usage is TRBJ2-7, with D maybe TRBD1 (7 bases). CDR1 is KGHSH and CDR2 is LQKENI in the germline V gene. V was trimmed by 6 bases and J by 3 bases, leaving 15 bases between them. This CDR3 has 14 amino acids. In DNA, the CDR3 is TGTGCCAGCTCCGGGGGCCAGGGGGACTACGAGCAGTACTTC. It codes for CASSGGQGDYEQYF.

The CDR3 region has the DNA TGCAGCGTTGGTAAAGGGGGCAATCAGCCCCAGCATTTT. Residues: CSVGKGGNQPQHF. The J gene is TRBJ1-5, the V gene TRBV29-1, with D maybe TRBD1 (5 bases). In germline, CDR1 is SQVTM, CDR2 ANQGSEA. CDR3 length: 13 residues. Trimming took off 4 bases at V and 2 bases at J, with 9 bases between the two ends.

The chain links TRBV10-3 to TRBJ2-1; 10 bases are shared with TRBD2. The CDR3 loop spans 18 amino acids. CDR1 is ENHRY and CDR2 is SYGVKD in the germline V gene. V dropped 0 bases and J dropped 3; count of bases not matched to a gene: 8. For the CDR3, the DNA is TGTGCCATCAGTGAGTCGTTGGGGCTAGCGGGGGACTACAATGAGCAGTTCTTC. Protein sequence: CAISESLGLAGDYNEQFF.

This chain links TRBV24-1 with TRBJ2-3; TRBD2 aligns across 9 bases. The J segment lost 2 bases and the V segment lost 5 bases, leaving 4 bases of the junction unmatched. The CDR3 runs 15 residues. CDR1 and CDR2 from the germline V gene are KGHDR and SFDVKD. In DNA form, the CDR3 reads TGTGCCACCAGTGCGGCTAGCGGGAACACAGATACGCAGTATTTT. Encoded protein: CATSAASGNTDTQYF.

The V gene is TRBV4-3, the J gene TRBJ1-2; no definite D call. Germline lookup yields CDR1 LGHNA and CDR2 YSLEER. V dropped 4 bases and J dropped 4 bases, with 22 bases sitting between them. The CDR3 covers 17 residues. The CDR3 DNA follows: TGCGCCAGCAGCCCATCCACCGCACCCATTGTGCGCTATGGCTACACCTTC. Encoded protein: CASSPSTAPIVRYGYTF.

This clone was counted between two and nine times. The CDR3, as DNA: TGTGCCAGCAGCCCAGGCTTAGGGCGGGACAGCCGCAATCAGCCCCAGCATTTT. This codes for CASSPGLGRDSRNQPQHF. This chain links TRBV7-2 with TRBJ1-5; 7 bases match TRBD1. The CDR3 spans 18 residues. Looked up from germline, CDR1 is SGHTA and CDR2 is FQGNSA. Losses at the gene ends were 5 bases for V and 2 bases for J; bases not matched to a gene: 15.

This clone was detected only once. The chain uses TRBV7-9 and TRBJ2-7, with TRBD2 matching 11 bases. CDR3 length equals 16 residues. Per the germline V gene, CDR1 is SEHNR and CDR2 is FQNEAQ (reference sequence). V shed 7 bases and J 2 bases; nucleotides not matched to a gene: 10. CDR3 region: CASTFSGLAAPYEQYF. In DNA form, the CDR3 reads TGTGCCAGCACCTTTTCGGGACTAGCGGCTCCCTACGAGCAGTACTTC. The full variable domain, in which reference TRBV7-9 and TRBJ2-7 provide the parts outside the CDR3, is DTGVSQNPRHKITKRGQNVTFRCDPISEHNRLYWYRQTLGQGPEFLTYFQNEAQLEKSRLLSDRFSAERPKGSFSTLEIQRTEQGDSAMYLCASTFSGLAAPYEQYFGPGTRLTVT.

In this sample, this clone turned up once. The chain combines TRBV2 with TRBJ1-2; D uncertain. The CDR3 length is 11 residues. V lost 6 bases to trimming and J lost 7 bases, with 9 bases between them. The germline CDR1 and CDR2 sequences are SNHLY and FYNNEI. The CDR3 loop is CASRYSFGYTF. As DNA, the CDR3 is TGTGCCAGCAGATACAGTTTTGGCTACACCTTC.

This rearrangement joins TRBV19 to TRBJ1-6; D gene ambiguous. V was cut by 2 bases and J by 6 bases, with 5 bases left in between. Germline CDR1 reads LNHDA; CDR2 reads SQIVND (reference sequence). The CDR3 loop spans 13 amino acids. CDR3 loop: CASSIYSNSPLHF. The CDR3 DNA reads TGTGCCAGTAGTATATACAGTAATTCACCCCTCCACTTT.